What follows is one TCR beta chain and its context. The CDR3 length is 15 residues. CDR1 is SEHNR, CDR2 FQNEAQ, per germline (reference sequence). J gave up 0 bases and V 5 bases, and 5 bases lay outside the gene matches. This sample stems from a study of blood T cell repertoires in COVID-19. At the level of the study: From the United States, Italy and Spain came samples of acute and convalescent COVID-19. Sample material is recorded as cDNA or gDNA derived from T cells, B-cell-depleted T cells, or PBMCs.

Authors' data handling: The authors estimated nucleated cell counts from reference gene primer amplification. The method was immunoSEQ multiplex PCR; TCRdb's version includes in-frame clones alone and lacks a portion of them. That table furnishes V, J and clone size, whereas the DNA furnished D and trimming. The sample holds about 73,000 clones; around four fifths are singletons and the top ten take 5.3%. The clonotype was recovered from a man in his forties or fifties with active COVID-19. V usage is TRBV7-9 and J usage is TRBJ1-2; TRBD1 aligns across 8 bases. Material: peripheral blood. The CDR3 nucleotides are TGTGCCAGCAGCCCCCAGACAGGGGCTAACTATGGCTACACCTTC. It is translated as CASSPQTGANYGYTF. The entire variable domain, with the rest obtained from reference TRBV7-9 and TRBJ1-2, is as follows: DTGVSQNPRHKITKRGQNVTFRCDPISEHNRLYWYRQTLGQGPEFLTYFQNEAQLEKSRLLSDRFSAERPKGSFSTLEIQRTEQGDSAMYLCASSPQTGANYGYTFGSGTRLTVV.